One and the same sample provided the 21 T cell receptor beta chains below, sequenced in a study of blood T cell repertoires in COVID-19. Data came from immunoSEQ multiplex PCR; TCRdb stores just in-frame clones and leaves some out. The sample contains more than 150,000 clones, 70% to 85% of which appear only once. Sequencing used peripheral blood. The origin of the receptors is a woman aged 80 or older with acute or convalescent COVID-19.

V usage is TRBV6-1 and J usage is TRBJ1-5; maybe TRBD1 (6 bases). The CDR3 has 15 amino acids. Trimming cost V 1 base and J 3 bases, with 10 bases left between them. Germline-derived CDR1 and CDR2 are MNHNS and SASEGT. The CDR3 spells CASSEGTVYNQPQHF. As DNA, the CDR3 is TGTGCCAGCAGTGAAGGGACAGTCTACAATCAGCCCCAGCATTTT.

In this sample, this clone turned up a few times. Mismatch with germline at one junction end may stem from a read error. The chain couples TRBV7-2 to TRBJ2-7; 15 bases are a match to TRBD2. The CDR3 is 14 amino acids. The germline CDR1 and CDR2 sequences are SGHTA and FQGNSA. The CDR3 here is CASSSGLAGGSIDF. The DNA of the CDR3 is TGTGCCAGCAGCTCCGGACTAGCGGGAGGGTCAATAGACTTC.

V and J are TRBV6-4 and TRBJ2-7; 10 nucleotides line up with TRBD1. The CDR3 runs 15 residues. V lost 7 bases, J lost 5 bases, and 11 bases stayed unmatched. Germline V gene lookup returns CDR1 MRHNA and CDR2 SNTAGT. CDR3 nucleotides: TGTGCCAGCACCCGAAGGGGGGACAGGGGCCACGAGCAGTACTTC. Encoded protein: CASTRRGDRGHEQYF.

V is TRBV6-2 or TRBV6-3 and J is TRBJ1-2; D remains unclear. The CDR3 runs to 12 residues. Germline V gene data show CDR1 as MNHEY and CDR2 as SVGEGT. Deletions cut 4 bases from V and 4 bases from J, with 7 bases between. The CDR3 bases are TGTGCCAGCAGTTCCGGGAGCTATGGCTACACCTTC. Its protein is CASSSGSYGYTF.

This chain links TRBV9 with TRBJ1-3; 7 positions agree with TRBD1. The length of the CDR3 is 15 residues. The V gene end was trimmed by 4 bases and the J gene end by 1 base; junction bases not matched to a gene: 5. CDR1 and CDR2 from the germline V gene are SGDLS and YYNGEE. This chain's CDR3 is CASSTRQGSGNTIYF. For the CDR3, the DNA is TGTGCCAGCAGCACCCGACAGGGTTCTGGAAACACCATATATTTT.

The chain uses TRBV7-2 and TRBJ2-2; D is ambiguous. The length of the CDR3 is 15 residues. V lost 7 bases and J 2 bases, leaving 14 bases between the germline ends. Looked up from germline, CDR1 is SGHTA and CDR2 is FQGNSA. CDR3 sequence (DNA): TGTGCCAGCACCCCCATGAGAACTAACACCGGGGAGCTGTTTTTT. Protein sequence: CASTPMRTNTGELFF. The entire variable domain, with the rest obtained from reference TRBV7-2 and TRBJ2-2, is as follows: GAGVSQSPSNKVTEKGKDVELRCDPISGHTALYWYRQSLGQGLEFLIYFQGNSAPDKSGLPSDRFSAERTGGSVSTLTIQRTQQEDSAVYLCASTPMRTNTGELFFGEGSRLTVL.

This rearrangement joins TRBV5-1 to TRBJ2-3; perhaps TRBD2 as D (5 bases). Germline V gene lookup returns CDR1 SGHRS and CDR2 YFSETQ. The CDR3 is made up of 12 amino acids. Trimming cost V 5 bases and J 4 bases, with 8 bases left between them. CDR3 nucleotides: TGCGCCAGCAGACTTAGCGCAGATACGCAGTATTTT. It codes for CASRLSADTQYF.

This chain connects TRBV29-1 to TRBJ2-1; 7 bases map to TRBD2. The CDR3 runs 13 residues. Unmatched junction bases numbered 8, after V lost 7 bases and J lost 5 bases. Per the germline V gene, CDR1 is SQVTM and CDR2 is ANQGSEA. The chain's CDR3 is CSARGAGNNEQFF. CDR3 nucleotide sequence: TGCAGCGCGAGAGGAGCGGGGAACAATGAGCAGTTCTTC.

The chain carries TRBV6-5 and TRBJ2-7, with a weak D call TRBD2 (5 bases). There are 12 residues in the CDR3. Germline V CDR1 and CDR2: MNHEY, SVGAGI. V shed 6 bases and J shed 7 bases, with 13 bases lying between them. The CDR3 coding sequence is TGTGCCAGCAGCCGACTACCGGGGGAGCAGTACTTC. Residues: CASSRLPGEQYF.

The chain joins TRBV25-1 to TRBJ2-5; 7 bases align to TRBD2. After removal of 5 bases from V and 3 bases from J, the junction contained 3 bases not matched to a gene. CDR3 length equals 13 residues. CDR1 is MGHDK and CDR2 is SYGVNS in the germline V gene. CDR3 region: CASSRGGEETQYF. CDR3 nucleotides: TGTGCCAGCAGTCGGGGAGGGGAAGAGACCCAGTACTTC.

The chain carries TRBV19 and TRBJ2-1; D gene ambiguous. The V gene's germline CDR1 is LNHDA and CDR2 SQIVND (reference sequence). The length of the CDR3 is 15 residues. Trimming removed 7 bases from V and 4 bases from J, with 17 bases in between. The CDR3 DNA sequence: TGTGCCAGTACCCGAAGCCACTTCGGTTACAATGAGCAGTTCTTC. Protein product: CASTRSHFGYNEQFF.

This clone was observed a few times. Here the CDR3 reads CASSDPTGTGVQQYF. The CDR3 DNA reads TGTGCCAGCAGTGATCCCACCGGGACAGGGGTCCAGCAGTACTTC. The chain links TRBV25-1 to TRBJ2-7, with TRBD1 matching 10 bases. The germline CDR1 and CDR2 sequences are MGHDK and SYGVNS. Trimming removed 3 bases from V and 8 bases from J; junction bases left unmatched: 10. The CDR3 consists of 15 residues.

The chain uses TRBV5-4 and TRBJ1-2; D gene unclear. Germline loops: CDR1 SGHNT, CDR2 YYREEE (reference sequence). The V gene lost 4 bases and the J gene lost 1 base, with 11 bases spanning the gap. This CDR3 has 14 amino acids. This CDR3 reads CASSVEPGNYGYTF. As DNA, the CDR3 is TGTGCCAGCAGCGTGGAGCCGGGTAACTATGGCTACACCTTC.

DNA for the CDR3: TGTGCCAGCAGTGAGCAGGGGGCAGAGAATTCACCCCTCCACTTT. Its protein product is CASSEQGAENSPLHF. The chain carries TRBV6-1 and TRBJ1-6; 8 bases line up with TRBD1. The germline V gene encodes CDR1 MNHNS and CDR2 SASEGT. J gave up 7 bases and V 3 bases, and 5 bases lay outside the gene matches. The CDR3 runs 15 residues.

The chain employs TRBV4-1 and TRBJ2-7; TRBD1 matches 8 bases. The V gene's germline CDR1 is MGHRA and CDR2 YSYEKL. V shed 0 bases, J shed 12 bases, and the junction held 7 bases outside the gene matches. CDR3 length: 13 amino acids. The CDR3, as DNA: TGCGCCAGCAGCCAAGAGTGGACAGGGTTCTTGTACTTC. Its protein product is CASSQEWTGFLYF.

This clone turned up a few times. The CDR3: CASSQYRGRYTEAFF. The CDR3 nucleotides read TGTGCCAGCAGCCAGTACAGGGGGCGATACACTGAAGCTTTCTTT. The chain has TRBV14 and TRBJ1-1; 9 bases are a match to TRBD1. V was pared by 3 bases and J by 3 bases, with 5 bases of the junction left unmatched. Looked up from germline, CDR1 is SGHDN and CDR2 is FVKESK. The CDR3 is made up of 15 amino acids. Full variable domain (outside the CDR3, taken from reference TRBV14 and TRBJ1-1): EAGVTQFPSHSVIEKGQTVTLRCDPISGHDNLYWYRRVMGKEIKFLLHFVKESKQDESGMPNNRFLAERTGGTYSTLKVQPAELEDSGVYFCASSQYRGRYTEAFFGQGTRLTVV.

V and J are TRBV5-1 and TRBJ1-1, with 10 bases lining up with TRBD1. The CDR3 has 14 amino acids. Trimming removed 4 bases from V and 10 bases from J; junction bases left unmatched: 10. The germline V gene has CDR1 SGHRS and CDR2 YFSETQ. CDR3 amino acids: CASSGDRGNAGAFF. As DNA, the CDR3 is TGCGCCAGCAGCGGGGACAGGGGAAATGCTGGAGCTTTCTTT.

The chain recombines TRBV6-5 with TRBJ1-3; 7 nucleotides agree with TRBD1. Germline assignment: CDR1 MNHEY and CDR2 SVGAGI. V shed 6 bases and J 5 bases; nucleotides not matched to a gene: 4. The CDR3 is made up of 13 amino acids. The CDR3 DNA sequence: TGTGCCAGCAGACAGGGGAGCCGAAACACCATATATTTT. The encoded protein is CASRQGSRNTIYF.

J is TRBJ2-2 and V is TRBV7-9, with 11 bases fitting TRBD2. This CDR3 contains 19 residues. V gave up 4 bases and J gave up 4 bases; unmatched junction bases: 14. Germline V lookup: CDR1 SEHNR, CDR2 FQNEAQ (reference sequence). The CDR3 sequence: CASSSPRASGRPGTGELFF. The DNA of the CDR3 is TGTGCCAGCAGCTCTCCTCGGGCTAGCGGGAGGCCGGGCACCGGGGAGCTGTTTTTT.

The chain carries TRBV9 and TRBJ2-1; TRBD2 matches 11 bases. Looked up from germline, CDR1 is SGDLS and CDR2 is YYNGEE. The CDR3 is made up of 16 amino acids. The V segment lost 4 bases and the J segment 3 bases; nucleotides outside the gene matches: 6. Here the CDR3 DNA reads TGTGCCAGCAGCACTGGGACTAGCGGCTTCTACAATGAGCAGTTCTTC. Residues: CASSTGTSGFYNEQFF.

The CDR3 spells CASSASGVYTQYF. The CDR3 nucleotides are TGCGCCAGCAGTGCTAGCGGGGTGTATACGCAGTATTTT. This sequence joins TRBV10-1 and TRBJ2-3; TRBD2 aligns across 9 bases. V trimming: 4 bases; J trimming: 7 bases; junction bases outside the gene matches: 3. Germline-derived CDR1 and CDR2 are WNHNN and SYGVQD (reference sequence). This CDR3 spans 13 amino acids.